Listed below are T cell receptor beta chains from one sample, sequenced in a study of T-cell reconstitution after alpha-beta-depleted transplantation in children. In TCRdb, the PCR reads were re-called with MiXCR into one record per CDR3 protein. Altogether around 600,000 distinct CDR3 sequences are present, under 12% being singletons, with the ten largest covering approximately 4.1%. Sequenced material: PBMCs from the stem cell graft donor, taken from the stem cell graft. Receptors were obtained from a human donor who donated a stem cell graft to a child with acute myeloid leukemia. Each CDR3 is given without its conserved first and last residue. Size is stated for part of the rows, as once, few or many counts, or as a class when the clone is expanded.

v_gene	abundance	j_gene	len	CDR3aa
TRBV9	-	TRBJ2-1	15	ASSVGTSGVGTTEQF
TRBV7-9	-	TRBJ2-2	13	ASSPGQGLPGELF
TRBV11-3	-	TRBJ1-1	14	ASSPTGEVFNTEAF
TRBV7-8	-	TRBJ2-3	13	ASSTGLGSTDTQY
TRBV7-9	many	TRBJ1-1	12	ASSLQGANTEAF
TRBV7-9	-	TRBJ1-6	14	ASSLERGAYNSPLH
TRBV20-1	-	TRBJ2-7	15	SARGELAGFSNYEQY
TRBV12-3/TRBV12-4	-	TRBJ1-5	15	ASSSGQTRFSNQPQH
TRBV7-2	-	TRBJ2-2	11	ASSYTNTGELF
TRBV12-3/TRBV12-4	-	TRBJ1-2	12	ASSGGPANYGYT
TRBV20-1	few	TRBJ2-2	11	SARPPLTGELF
TRBV7-8	many	TRBJ2-5	14	ASSLIMTSAFETQY
TRBV7-9	few	TRBJ2-1	14	ASSLVGLAGKDEQF
TRBV7-9	many	TRBJ1-1	14	ASRGTGGTLNTEAF
TRBV5-1	-	TRBJ1-4	12	ASGNGGPNEKLF
TRBV6-1	many	TRBJ2-7	14	ASREKQRGHVYEQY
TRBV11-2	-	TRBJ1-1	13	ASSSPTGWNTEAF
TRBV28	many	TRBJ2-7	11	ASSSGHLYEQY
TRBV6-1	many	TRBJ1-2	11	ASRPGQVYGYT
TRBV27	-	TRBJ2-7	14	ASSGQQGVASYEQY
TRBV20-1	few	TRBJ2-4	12	SARVRGRENIQY
TRBV2	-	TRBJ2-2	13	ASSVDKLLTGELF
TRBV12-3/TRBV12-4	many	TRBJ1-6	13	ASSLNPSNSFPLH
TRBV7-2	many	TRBJ2-5	13	ASSLVGASRETQY
TRBV6-5	many	TRBJ2-7	12	ASSYRTGSYEQY
TRBV29-1	-	TRBJ2-7	11	SVGVRTGYEQY
TRBV6-2/TRBV6-3	many	TRBJ2-1	14	ASSYEVAGMYNEQF
TRBV13	many	TRBJ2-3	13	ASSLGREVPDTQY
TRBV6-1	many	TRBJ1-5	13	ASAAFFGGNQPQH
TRBV20-1	-	TRBJ2-7	12	SARVWGLAYEQY
TRBV10-3	many	TRBJ2-3	11	AISPTSTDTQY
TRBV20-1	many	TRBJ2-7	9	SASSPYEQY
TRBV28	-	TRBJ2-1	16	ASCLEPAGTSGYNEQF
TRBV28	many	TRBJ1-4	11	ASSTPTNEKLF
TRBV29-1	many	TRBJ2-7	10	SVKRSSYEQY
TRBV6-1	-	TRBJ1-3	14	ASSRGNRGSGNTIY
TRBV7-9	many	TRBJ2-3	12	ASSLGLGKATQY
TRBV7-3	few	TRBJ1-5	11	ASSPAGEQPQH
TRBV4-3	-	TRBJ2-4	15	ASSQDAGAGAKNIQY
TRBV7-6	many	TRBJ2-3	14	ASTIYGGRVGDTQY
TRBV7-6	many	TRBJ2-1	12	ASSLAPLEGEQF
TRBV18	many	TRBJ2-3	13	ASSPDGGSTDTQY
TRBV29-1	few	TRBJ2-5	12	SVDPGLVGETQY
TRBV4-3	many	TRBJ2-3	14	ASSQDTGGFTDTQY
TRBV24-1	many	TRBJ2-3	12	ATSFRGGGDTQY
TRBV20-1	few	TRBJ2-7	14	SARGRLGAGGYEQY
TRBV28	few	TRBJ2-3	14	ASSGLVLRSTDTQY
TRBV6-6	many	TRBJ1-1	8	ASSSAGAF
TRBV5-1	many	TRBJ2-2	11	ASSSSFTGELF
TRBV12-3/TRBV12-4	-	TRBJ2-2	14	ASRRLAGLNTGELF
TRBV28	-	TRBJ2-2	11	ASSTLATGELF
TRBV11-2	few	TRBJ2-5	10	ASSFTQETQY
TRBV9	few	TRBJ2-2	15	ASSVGMGQGVTGELF
TRBV7-2	many	TRBJ1-1	9	ASSVNTEAF
TRBV20-1	-	TRBJ1-1	13	SATPGQGLHTEAF
TRBV5-1	-	TRBJ1-5	13	ASSPGTGGFQPQH
TRBV6-1	many	TRBJ2-7	14	ASSPPLLAGDYEQY
TRBV9	few	TRBJ2-2	13	ASSVGAGVSGELF
TRBV7-6	few	TRBJ2-7	13	ASSPPLTEYNEQY